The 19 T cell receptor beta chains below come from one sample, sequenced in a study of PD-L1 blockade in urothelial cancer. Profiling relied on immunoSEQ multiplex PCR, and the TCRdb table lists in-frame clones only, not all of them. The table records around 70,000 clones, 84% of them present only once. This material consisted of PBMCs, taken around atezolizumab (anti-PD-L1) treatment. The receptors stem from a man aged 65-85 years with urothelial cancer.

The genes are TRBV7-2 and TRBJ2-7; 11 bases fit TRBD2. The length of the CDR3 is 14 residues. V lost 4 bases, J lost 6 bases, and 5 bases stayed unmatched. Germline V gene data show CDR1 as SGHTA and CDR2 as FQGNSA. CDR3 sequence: CASSSRLAGLEQYF. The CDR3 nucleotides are TGTGCCAGCAGCTCTCGACTAGCGGGACTCGAGCAGTACTTC.

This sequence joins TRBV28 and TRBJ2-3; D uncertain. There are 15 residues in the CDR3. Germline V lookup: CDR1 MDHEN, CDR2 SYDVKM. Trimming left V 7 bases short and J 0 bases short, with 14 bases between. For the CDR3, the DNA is TGTGCCAGCAATCGTGCGGCTACTAGCACAGATACGCAGTATTTT. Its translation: CASNRAATSTDTQYF. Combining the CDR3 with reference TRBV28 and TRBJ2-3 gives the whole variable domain DVKVTQSSRYLVKRTGEKVFLECVQDMDHENMFWYRQDPGLGLRLIYFSYDVKMKEKGDIPEGYSVSREKKERFSLILESASTNQTSMYLCASNRAATSTDTQYFGPGTRLTVL.

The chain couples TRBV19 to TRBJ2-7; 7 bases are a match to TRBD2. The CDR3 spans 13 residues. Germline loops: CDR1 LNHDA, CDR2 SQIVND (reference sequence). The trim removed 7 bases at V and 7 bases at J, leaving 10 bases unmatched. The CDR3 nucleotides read TGTGCCAGTATGACGGGACCCGGGGGGGAGCAGTACTTC. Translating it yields CASMTGPGGEQYF.

DNA of the CDR3: TGTGCCAGCAGCCTGGGACAGCACTATGGCTACACCTTC. Its protein is CASSLGQHYGYTF. This chain connects TRBV28 to TRBJ1-2; TRBD1 aligns across 7 bases. The CDR3 spans 13 residues. Unmatched junction bases numbered 4, after V lost 6 bases and J lost 3 bases. Germline CDR1 and CDR2: MDHEN and SYDVKM.

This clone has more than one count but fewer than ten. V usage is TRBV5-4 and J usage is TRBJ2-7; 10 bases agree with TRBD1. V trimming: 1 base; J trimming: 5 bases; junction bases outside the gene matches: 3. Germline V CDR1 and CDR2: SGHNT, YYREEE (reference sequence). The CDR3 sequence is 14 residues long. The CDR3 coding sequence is TGTGCCAGCAGCTTGCTCGGACAGGGGGACGAGCAGTACTTC. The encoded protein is CASSLLGQGDEQYF.

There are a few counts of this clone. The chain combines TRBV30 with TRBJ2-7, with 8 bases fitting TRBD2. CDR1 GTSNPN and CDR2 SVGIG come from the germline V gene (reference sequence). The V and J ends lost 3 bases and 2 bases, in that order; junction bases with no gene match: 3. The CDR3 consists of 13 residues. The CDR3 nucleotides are TGTGCCTGGAGGCTAGCGGGTACCTACGAGCAGTACTTC. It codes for CAWRLAGTYEQYF.

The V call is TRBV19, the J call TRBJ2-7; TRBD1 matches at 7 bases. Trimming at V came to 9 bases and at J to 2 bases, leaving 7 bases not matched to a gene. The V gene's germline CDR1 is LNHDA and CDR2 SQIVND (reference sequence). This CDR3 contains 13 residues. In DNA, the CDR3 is TGTGCCAGCGGGCCCGGACAGGCCTACGAGCAGTACTTC. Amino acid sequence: CASGPGQAYEQYF.

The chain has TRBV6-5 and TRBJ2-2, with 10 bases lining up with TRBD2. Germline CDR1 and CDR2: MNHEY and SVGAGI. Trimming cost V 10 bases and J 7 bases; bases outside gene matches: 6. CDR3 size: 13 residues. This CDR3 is CATLAGVDGELFF. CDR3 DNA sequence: TGTGCCACCCTAGCGGGGGTAGACGGGGAGCTGTTTTTT.

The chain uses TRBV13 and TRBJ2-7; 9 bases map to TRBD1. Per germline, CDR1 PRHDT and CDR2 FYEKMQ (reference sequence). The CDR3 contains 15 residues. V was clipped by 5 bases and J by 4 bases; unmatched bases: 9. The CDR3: CASSASGQGRYEQYF. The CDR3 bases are TGTGCCAGCAGCGCCTCGGGACAGGGTAGATACGAGCAGTACTTC. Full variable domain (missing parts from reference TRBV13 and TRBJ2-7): AAGVIQSPRHLIKEKRETATLKCYPIPRHDTVYWYQQGPGQDPQFLISFYEKMQSDKGSIPDRFSAQQFSDYHSELNMSSLELGDSALYFCASSASGQGRYEQYFGPGTRLTVT.

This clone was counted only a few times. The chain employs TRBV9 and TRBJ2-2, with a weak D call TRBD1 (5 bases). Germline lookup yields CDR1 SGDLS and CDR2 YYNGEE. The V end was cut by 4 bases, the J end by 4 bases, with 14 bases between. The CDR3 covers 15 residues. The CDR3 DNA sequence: TGTGCCAGCAGCCGAACAGGCCCTAGCACCGGGGAGCTGTTTTTT. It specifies CASSRTGPSTGELFF.

In DNA, the CDR3 is TGTGCCAGCAGTGAAGCCGGACTAGCGGGCCATGAGCAGTTCTTC. Its translation: CASSEAGLAGHEQFF. The chain links TRBV6-1 to TRBJ2-1, with 11 bases that match TRBD2. CDR3 length: 15 residues. Germline V gene data show CDR1 as MNHNS and CDR2 as SASEGT. J was trimmed by 8 bases and V by 0 bases; bases with no gene match: 3.

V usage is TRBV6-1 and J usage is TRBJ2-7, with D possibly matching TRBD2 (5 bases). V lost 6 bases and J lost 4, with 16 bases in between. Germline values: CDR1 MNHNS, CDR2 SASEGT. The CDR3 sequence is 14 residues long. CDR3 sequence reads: CASSSQSTGYEQYF. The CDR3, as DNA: TGTGCCAGCAGCTCACAGTCGACGGGGTACGAGCAGTACTTC.

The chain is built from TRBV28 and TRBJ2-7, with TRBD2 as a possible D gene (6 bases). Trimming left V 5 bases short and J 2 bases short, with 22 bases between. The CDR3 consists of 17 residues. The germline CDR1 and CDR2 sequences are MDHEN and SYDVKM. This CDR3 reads CASSTGTHPGRPYEQYF. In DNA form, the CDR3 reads TGTGCCAGCAGTACCGGGACTCATCCCGGTCGGCCCTACGAGCAGTACTTC.

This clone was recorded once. The CDR3 here is CASSPRQGAAEAFF. The CDR3, as DNA: TGTGCCAGCTCACCTAGGCAGGGGGCGGCTGAAGCTTTCTTT. This chain uses TRBV18 with TRBJ1-1; 8 bases are a match to TRBD1. V was pared by 3 bases and J by 6 bases, with 6 bases of the junction left unmatched. Germline CDR1 is KGHSH and CDR2 is LQKENI. The CDR3 has 14 amino acids.

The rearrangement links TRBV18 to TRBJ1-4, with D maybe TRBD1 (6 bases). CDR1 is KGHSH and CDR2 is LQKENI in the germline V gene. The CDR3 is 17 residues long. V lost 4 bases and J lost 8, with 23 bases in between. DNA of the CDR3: TGTGCCAGCTCACTCCTCCCACCTGCCAGGGGTGCGGAAAAACTGTTTTTT. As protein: CASSLLPPARGAEKLFF.

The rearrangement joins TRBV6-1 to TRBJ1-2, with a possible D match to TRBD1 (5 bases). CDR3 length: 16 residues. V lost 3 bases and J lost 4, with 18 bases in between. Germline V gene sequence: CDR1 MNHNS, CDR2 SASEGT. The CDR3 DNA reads TGTGCCAGCAGTGACTACAGGCTGATAAAGAGCTATGGCTACACCTTC. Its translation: CASSDYRLIKSYGYTF.

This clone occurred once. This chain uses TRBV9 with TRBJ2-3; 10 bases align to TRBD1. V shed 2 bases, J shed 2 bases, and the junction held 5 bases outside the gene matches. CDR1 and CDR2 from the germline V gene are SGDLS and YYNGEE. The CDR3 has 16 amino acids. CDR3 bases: TGTGCCAGCAGCGTGGAGGGACAGGGGATCACAGATACGCAGTATTTT. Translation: CASSVEGQGITDTQYF.

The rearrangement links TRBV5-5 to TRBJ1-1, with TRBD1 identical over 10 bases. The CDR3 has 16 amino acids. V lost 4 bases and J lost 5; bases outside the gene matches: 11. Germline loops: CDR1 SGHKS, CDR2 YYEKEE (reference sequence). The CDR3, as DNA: TGTGCCAGCAGCCGAATGGGACAGGGGAGAGGTACTGAAGCTTTCTTT. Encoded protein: CASSRMGQGRGTEAFF.

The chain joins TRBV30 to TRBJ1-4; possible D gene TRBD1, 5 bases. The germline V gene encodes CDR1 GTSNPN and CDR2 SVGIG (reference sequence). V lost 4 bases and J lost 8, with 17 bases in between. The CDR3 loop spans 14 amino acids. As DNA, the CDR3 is TGTGCCTGGACCGTAAGGGGTGAAGGAGAAAAACTGTTTTTT. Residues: CAWTVRGEGEKLFF.